This passage covers 23 T cell receptor beta chains from one sample sequenced in a study of blood T cell repertoires in COVID-19. Generated by immunoSEQ multiplex PCR, the TCRdb table keeps only in-frame clones and is missing some. This sample has around 70,000 clones, with around 83% found just once. The sequencing input was peripheral blood. These receptors were taken from an elderly man with acute or convalescent COVID-19.

The chain carries TRBV4-1 and TRBJ2-1, with 8 bases aligning to TRBD1. J gave up 8 bases and V 0 bases, and 6 bases lay outside the gene matches. The CDR3 covers 15 residues. CDR1 and CDR2 (germline): MGHRA, YSYEKL. In DNA form, the CDR3 reads TGCGCCAGCAGCCAAGAGAAAGGACAGGGACATGAGCAGTTCTTC. Its translation is CASSQEKGQGHEQFF.

The V and J genes are TRBV5-4 and TRBJ2-3; 7 bases line up with TRBD1. CDR1 SGHNT and CDR2 YYREEE come from the germline V gene (reference sequence). V shed 1 base and J 4 bases; nucleotides not matched to a gene: 6. The CDR3 consists of 15 residues. CDR3 protein: CASSLTGVSADTQYF. Here the CDR3 DNA reads TGTGCCAGCAGCTTGACAGGGGTTTCCGCAGATACGCAGTATTTT.

Regarding this clone: A much larger clone lies a single base off, so this may be a read error. V usage is TRBV6-5 and J usage is TRBJ2-1; TRBD1 might be the D (6 bases). This CDR3 is built from 13 residues. Germline assignment: CDR1 MNHEY and CDR2 SVGAGI. Trimming shortened V by 6 bases and J by 1 base, and 7 bases separated the two germline ends. CDR3 protein: CASRDRSYNEQFF. The CDR3 DNA is TGTGCCAGCAGAGACAGGTCCTACAATGAGCAGTTCTTC.

The V call is TRBV6-2 or TRBV6-3, the J call TRBJ2-1, with 8 bases fitting TRBD2. Germline lookup yields CDR1 MNHEY and CDR2 SVGEGT. The length of the CDR3 is 15 residues. The V gene end was trimmed by 5 bases and the J gene end by 8 bases; junction bases not matched to a gene: 11. Here the CDR3 DNA reads TGTGCCAGCAGTAACCCGTGGGGACTAGACCATGAGCAGTTCTTC. This gives the protein CASSNPWGLDHEQFF.

The chain combines TRBV9 with TRBJ2-7; possible D gene TRBD1, 5 bases. Germline V gene sequence: CDR1 SGDLS, CDR2 YYNGEE. This CDR3 contains 14 residues. The V gene lost 3 bases and the J gene lost 5 bases, with 15 bases spanning the gap. The CDR3: CASSARTYPNEQYF. The CDR3 coding sequence is TGTGCCAGCAGCGCTCGGACATACCCGAACGAGCAGTACTTC. Using reference TRBV9 and TRBJ2-7 for the parts outside the CDR3, the full variable domain is DSGVTQTPKHLITATGQRVTLRCSPRSGDLSVYWYQQSLDQGLQFLIQYYNGEERAKGNILERFSAQQFPDLHSELNLSSLELGDSALYFCASSARTYPNEQYFGPGTRLTVT.

The V gene is TRBV6-2 or TRBV6-3, the J gene TRBJ1-4, with 8 nucleotides matching TRBD1. The germline gives CDR1 MNHEY, CDR2 SVGEGT. The CDR3 spans 16 residues. The trim removed 6 bases at V and 0 bases at J, leaving 6 bases unmatched. CDR3 in amino acids: CASSFGTGTTNEKLFF. The CDR3 coding sequence is TGTGCCAGCAGCTTCGGGACAGGAACAACTAATGAAAAACTGTTTTTT.

This clone was picked up one time. The gene calls are TRBV4-1 and TRBJ1-6; no firm D call. Germline values: CDR1 MGHRA, CDR2 YSYEKL. Trimming removed 4 bases from V and 0 bases from J, with 7 bases in between. The CDR3 has 15 residues. This CDR3 is CASSPTSSYNSPLHF. CDR3 nucleotides: TGCGCCAGCAGCCCTACGAGCTCCTATAATTCACCCCTCCACTTT.

As DNA, the CDR3 is TGTGCCAGTAACGACAGGGGGCCTAATCAGCCCCAGCATTTT. Translated: CASNDRGPNQPQHF. The genes are TRBV19 and TRBJ1-5; 10 nucleotides match TRBD1. Per the germline V gene, CDR1 is LNHDA and CDR2 is SQIVND (reference sequence). The CDR3 extends over 14 amino acids. The trim removed 7 bases at V and 4 bases at J, leaving 4 bases unmatched.

With respect to this clone: Germline is not matched at one junction end, which may reflect a read error. The J gene is TRBJ2-4, the V gene TRBV28; TRBD1 matches at 9 bases. The V gene's germline CDR1 is MDHEN and CDR2 SYDVKM. The CDR3 has 18 residues. In DNA, the CDR3 is TGTGCCAGCAGTCTATGGGGGAACAGGGGGCTGGCCAAAAACATTCAGTACTTC. Encoded protein: CASSLWGNRGLAKNIQYF.

J is TRBJ2-5 and V is TRBV9, with TRBD2 matching over 9 bases. Germline CDR1 SGDLS, CDR2 YYNGEE. After removal of 0 bases from V and 0 bases from J, the junction contained 6 bases not matched to a gene. This CDR3 comprises 17 residues. CDR3 protein: CASSVGVLAGNQETQYF. CDR3 sequence (DNA): TGTGCCAGCAGCGTAGGGGTCCTAGCGGGGAACCAAGAGACCCAGTACTTC.

V gene TRBV18 combines with J gene TRBJ2-3; 9 positions agree with TRBD1. J lost 1 base, V lost 5 bases, and 4 bases had no gene match. Germline V CDR1 and CDR2: KGHSH, LQKENI. The CDR3 runs 15 residues. The CDR3 DNA reads as TGTGCCAGCTCATACCGGGACAGGGGCACAGATACGCAGTATTTT. Translating gives CASSYRDRGTDTQYF.

This chain uses TRBV5-5 with TRBJ1-6; possibly TRBD1 for D (6 bases). Germline V lookup: CDR1 SGHKS, CDR2 YYEKEE (reference sequence). CDR3 length equals 14 residues. V lost 0 bases and J 10 bases, leaving 11 bases between the germline ends. CDR3 in amino acids: CASSLGGRESPLHF. The CDR3 DNA follows: TGTGCCAGCAGCTTGGGGGGGCGCGAGTCACCCCTCCACTTT. The variable domain in full, with the rest retrieved from reference TRBV5-5 and TRBJ1-6, is DAGVTQSPTHLIKTRGQQVTLRCSPISGHKSVSWYQQVLGQGPQFIFQYYEKEERGRGNFPDRFSARQFPNYSSELNVNALLLGDSALYLCASSLGGRESPLHFGNGTRLTVT.

The rearrangement joins TRBV4-3 to TRBJ2-7; perhaps TRBD1 as D (6 bases). The germline V gene encodes CDR1 LGHNA and CDR2 YSLEER. This CDR3 is built from 12 residues. Trimming stripped 8 bases from V and 4 bases from J, with 12 bases between. The chain's CDR3 is CASPGTTYEQYF. CDR3 nucleotide sequence: TGCGCCAGCCCCGGGACAACTTACGAGCAGTACTTC.

V gene TRBV29-1 combines with J gene TRBJ1-3, with D tentatively TRBD1 (5 bases). The CDR3 has 14 amino acids. Trimming removed 4 bases at V and 2 bases at J, with 12 bases between. Looked up from germline, CDR1 is SQVTM and CDR2 is ANQGSEA. CDR3 sequence: CSVAGNLAGNTIYF. The CDR3 DNA reads as TGCAGCGTTGCAGGGAACCTCGCTGGAAACACCATATATTTT.

This clone was recorded once. The chain has TRBV5-1 and TRBJ2-5; possible D gene TRBD2, 6 bases. From germline, CDR1 is SGHRS and CDR2 YFSETQ. The germline V and J ends were trimmed by 4 bases and 2 bases, with 18 bases remaining between them. The CDR3 length is 16 residues. The CDR3, as DNA: TGCGCCAGCAGCACTCACGGGGGTGGAAATCAAGAGACCCAGTACTTC. This gives the protein CASSTHGGGNQETQYF.

The chain joins TRBV4-3 to TRBJ2-5; 11 nucleotides match TRBD1. In germline, CDR1 is LGHNA, CDR2 YSLEER. The CDR3 runs 17 residues. The V gene end was trimmed by 3 bases and the J gene end by 5 bases; junction bases not matched to a gene: 11. The CDR3 DNA reads TGCGCCAGCAGCCAGGAGGCGGACAGGGGGCTTGGTGAGACCCAGTACTTC. It is translated as CASSQEADRGLGETQYF.

V is TRBV15 and J is TRBJ2-3; the match to TRBD2 covers 11 bases. CDR1 and CDR2 (germline): LNHNV, YYDKDF (reference sequence). The V gene end was trimmed by 9 bases and the J gene end by 2 bases; junction bases not matched to a gene: 4. This CDR3 contains 14 residues. The DNA of the CDR3 is TGTGCCACAGTAGCGGGGGGGACCACAGATACGCAGTATTTT. It translates to CATVAGGTTDTQYF. Variable domain in full (rest from reference TRBV15 and TRBJ2-3): DAMVIQNPRYQVTQFGKPVTLSCSQTLNHNVMYWYQQKSSQAPKLLFHYYDKDFNNEADTPDNFQSRRPNTSFCFLDIRSPGLGDTAMYLCATVAGGTTDTQYFGPGTRLTVL.

This clone turned up a few times. The CDR3 DNA sequence: TGTGCCAGCAGCTTAGTAGCGGACAATGAGCAGTTCTTC. It translates to CASSLVADNEQFF. The V gene is TRBV13, the J gene TRBJ2-1, with a weak D call TRBD2 (6 bases). V lost 1 base and J lost 5, with 6 bases in between. The CDR3 has 13 residues. The germline V gene encodes CDR1 PRHDT and CDR2 FYEKMQ (reference sequence).

The chain carries TRBV11-2 and TRBJ1-5, with D possibly matching TRBD1 (5 bases). Trimming cost V 5 bases and J 7 bases, with 15 bases left between them. CDR3 length: 14 amino acids. Germline CDR1 reads SGHAT; CDR2 reads FQNNGV. CDR3: CASSLSGAGQPQHF. The CDR3 nucleotides read TGTGCCAGCAGCCTAAGCGGGGCTGGGCAGCCCCAGCATTTT.

In this sample, this clone turned up a few times. The V and J genes are TRBV28 and TRBJ1-2, with D possibly being TRBD1 (5 bases). CDR1 is MDHEN, CDR2 SYDVKM, per germline. The CDR3 consists of 13 residues. Deletions cut 11 bases from V and 8 bases from J, with 21 bases between. The CDR3: CAYNSGREDGYTF. The CDR3 bases are TGTGCCTATAACTCGGGCAGGGAAGACGGCTACACCTTC.

J is TRBJ1-6 and V is TRBV19; the match to TRBD1 covers 8 bases. The CDR3 runs 15 residues. The V and J ends lost 5 bases and 6 bases, in that order; junction bases with no gene match: 6. Germline-derived CDR1 and CDR2 are LNHDA and SQIVND (reference sequence). CDR3 sequence: CASSPGTGLNSPLHF. CDR3 nucleotide sequence: TGTGCCAGTAGTCCCGGGACAGGTCTTAATTCACCCCTCCACTTT.

This clone was found a few times. The genes are TRBV2 and TRBJ1-4; 7 nucleotides match TRBD1. The CDR3 is made up of 18 amino acids. Per the germline V gene, CDR1 is SNHLY and CDR2 is FYNNEI. The trim removed 4 bases at V and 0 bases at J, leaving 11 bases unmatched. The CDR3 here is CASSVRRQGIATNEKLFF. In DNA, the CDR3 is TGTGCCAGCAGTGTCCGGCGACAGGGTATCGCAACTAATGAAAAACTGTTTTTT. Full variable domain (missing parts from reference TRBV2 and TRBJ1-4): EPEVTQTPSHQVTQMGQEVILRCVPISNHLYFYWYRQILGQKVEFLVSFYNNEISEKSEIFDDQFSVERPDGSNFTLKIRSTKLEDSAMYFCASSVRRQGIATNEKLFFGSGTQLSVL.

The count of this clone is one. The J gene is TRBJ1-2, the V gene TRBV11-2, with 8 bases lining up with TRBD1. The CDR3 is 17 residues long. J was trimmed by 1 base and V by 0 bases; bases with no gene match: 7. The germline V gene has CDR1 SGHAT and CDR2 FQNNGV. In DNA, the CDR3 is TGTGCCAGCAGCTTAGATCTCAGGACAGGGAATAACTATGGCTACACCTTC. Protein: CASSLDLRTGNNYGYTF.